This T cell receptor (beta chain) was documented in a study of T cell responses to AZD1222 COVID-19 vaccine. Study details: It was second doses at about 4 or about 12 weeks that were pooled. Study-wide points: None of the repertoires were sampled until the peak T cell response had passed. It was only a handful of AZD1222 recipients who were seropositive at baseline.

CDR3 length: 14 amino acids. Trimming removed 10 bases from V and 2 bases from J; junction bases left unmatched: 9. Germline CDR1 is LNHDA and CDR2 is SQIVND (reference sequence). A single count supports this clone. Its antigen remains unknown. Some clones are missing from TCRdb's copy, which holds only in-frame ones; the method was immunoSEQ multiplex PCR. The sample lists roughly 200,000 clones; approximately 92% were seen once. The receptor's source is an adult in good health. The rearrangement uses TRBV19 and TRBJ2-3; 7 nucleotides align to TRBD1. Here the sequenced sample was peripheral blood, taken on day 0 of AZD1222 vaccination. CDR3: CATKPGQHTDTQYF. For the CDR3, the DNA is TGTGCCACAAAACCGGGACAGCACACAGATACGCAGTATTTT.